Each of the 26 T cell receptor beta chains below was sequenced from the same sample in a study of blood T cell repertoires in COVID-19. Here immunoSEQ multiplex PCR was the method, and the copy in TCRdb shows in-frame clones only, minus some. The repertoire holds a few hundred thousand clones, with around 88% as singletons. Material for sequencing was PBMCs or T cells enriched from blood (not recorded which). These receptors all stem from a woman aged 40-49 years with acute COVID-19.

The chain recombines TRBV12-3 or TRBV12-4 with TRBJ1-1; D unresolved. CDR3 length: 12 amino acids. V was shortened by 3 bases and J by 4 bases, with 6 bases between the two germline ends. CDR3 amino acids: CASSFRGTEAFF. CDR3 sequence (DNA): TGTGCCAGCAGTTTTCGGGGCACTGAAGCTTTCTTT.

This clone was recorded once. The V gene is TRBV5-1, the J gene TRBJ1-5; 10 bases line up with TRBD1. The CDR3 runs 15 residues. The germline gives CDR1 SGHRS, CDR2 YFSETQ. V gave up 4 bases and J gave up 5 bases; unmatched junction bases: 6. The CDR3 nucleotides read TGCGCCAGCAGCAGGACAGGGGGGGAGGATCAGCCCCAGCATTTT. Amino acid sequence: CASSRTGGEDQPQHF.

This clone is a singleton in its sample. The chain is built from TRBV5-4 and TRBJ2-3; TRBD2 aligns across 7 bases. The CDR3 covers 17 residues. Germline V gene data show CDR1 as SGHNT and CDR2 as YYREEE (reference sequence). V gave up 4 bases and J gave up 3 bases; unmatched junction bases: 14. Here the CDR3 DNA reads TGTGCCAGCAGCCCCCTCCGGCGTGGGGGAGGGACAGATACGCAGTATTTT. Translated: CASSPLRRGGGTDTQYF.

The chain combines TRBV7-9 with TRBJ2-1, with D perhaps TRBD1 (6 bases). The CDR3 runs to 16 residues. Germline V gives CDR1 SEHNR, CDR2 FQNEAQ (reference sequence). Trimming stripped 4 bases from V and 4 bases from J, with 17 bases between. The CDR3 reads CASSSPGQGSYNEQFF. CDR3 DNA sequence: TGTGCCAGCAGCTCCCCCGGGCAGGGGTCTTACAATGAGCAGTTCTTC. Full variable domain (missing parts from reference TRBV7-9 and TRBJ2-1): DTGVSQNPRHKITKRGQNVTFRCDPISEHNRLYWYRQTLGQGPEFLTYFQNEAQLEKSRLLSDRFSAERPKGSFSTLEIQRTEQGDSAMYLCASSSPGQGSYNEQFFGPGTRLTVL.

The chain carries TRBV7-2 and TRBJ2-7; weak D call: TRBD2 (7 bases). The V gene lost 5 bases and the J gene lost 7 bases, with 27 bases spanning the gap. The CDR3 totals 17 residues. Germline V gives CDR1 SGHTA, CDR2 FQGNSA. The CDR3 coding sequence is TGTGCCAGCAGCCCGCGGAAGATCGGGGGGCGAATGGGGGAGCAGTACTTC. Its translation is CASSPRKIGGRMGEQYF.

The CDR3 sequence is CASSSQAGQVYGYTF. The CDR3 nucleotides are TGTGCCAGCAGTTCCCAGGCGGGACAGGTCTATGGCTACACCTTC. The chain carries TRBV5-6 and TRBJ1-2; 8 bases align to TRBD1. The V segment lost 5 bases and the J segment 4 bases; nucleotides outside the gene matches: 10. The CDR3 is 15 residues long. The germline V gene encodes CDR1 SGHDT and CDR2 YYEEEE.

Of note for this clone: This sample also contains other DNA sequences that code for the same CDR3. The V call is TRBV5-1, the J call TRBJ1-2, with D possibly TRBD1 on 6 matching bases. Trimming cost V 4 bases and J 5 bases, with 9 bases left between them. CDR3 size: 12 residues. CDR1 and CDR2 (germline): SGHRS, YFSETQ. CDR3 in amino acids: CASSLGQYGYTF. CDR3 nucleotides: TGCGCCAGCAGCCTAGGACAGTATGGCTACACCTTC. The full variable domain, completed using reference TRBV5-1 and TRBJ1-2, is KAGVTQTPRYLIKTRGQQVTLSCSPISGHRSVSWYQQTPGQGLQFLFEYFSETQRNKGNFPGRFSGRQFSNSRSEMNVSTLELGDSALYLCASSLGQYGYTFGSGTRLTVV.

The V call is TRBV6-2 or TRBV6-3, the J call TRBJ2-1; 7 bases line up with TRBD2. The V gene's germline CDR1 is MNHEY and CDR2 SVGEGT. V lost 7 bases, J lost 10 bases, and 4 bases stayed unmatched. The CDR3 runs 11 residues. The CDR3: CASTPGGEQFF. CDR3 nucleotide sequence: TGTGCCAGCACCCCCGGGGGGGAGCAGTTCTTC.

V gene TRBV7-8 combines with J gene TRBJ1-1; TRBD1 is a possible D gene (6 bases). The CDR3 spans 18 residues. Germline V gene sequence: CDR1 SGHVS, CDR2 FQNEAQ. Trimming pared 1 base from V and 4 bases from J, leaving 22 bases between. DNA for the CDR3: TGTGCCAGCAGCTTAGAAATCCGACAGGTACGGGTGAGCACTGAAGCTTTCTTT. Its translation: CASSLEIRQVRVSTEAFF.

The genes are TRBV18 and TRBJ2-7; the D gene is possibly TRBD1 (5 bases). This CDR3 is 14 amino acids long. V shed 3 bases and J shed 0 bases, with 9 bases lying between them. Germline CDR1 is KGHSH and CDR2 is LQKENI. Here the CDR3 reads CASSPPGISYEQYF. The CDR3 nucleotides read TGTGCCAGCTCACCCCCAGGGATCTCCTACGAGCAGTACTTC.

The chain carries TRBV19 and TRBJ1-4; D unclear. The germline CDR1 and CDR2 sequences are LNHDA and SQIVND (reference sequence). The CDR3 loop spans 14 amino acids. Trimming pared 8 bases from V and 8 bases from J, leaving 18 bases between. The CDR3: CASSSFTGGEKLFF. DNA of the CDR3: TGTGCCAGTTCCTCTTTTACGGGAGGGGAAAAACTGTTTTTT.

The J gene is TRBJ2-2, the V gene TRBV4-1; TRBD2 matches 9 bases. The CDR3 runs to 16 residues. CDR1 is MGHRA and CDR2 is YSYEKL in the germline V gene. J lost 2 bases, V lost 5 bases, and 6 bases had no gene match. The CDR3 sequence: CASSSVAGVNTGELFF. Here the CDR3 DNA reads TGCGCCAGCAGCTCAGTAGCGGGAGTAAACACCGGGGAGCTGTTTTTT.

CDR3 in amino acids: CASRLISWGRTNTGELFF. CDR3 bases: TGTGCAAGTCGCTTAATCTCCTGGGGGCGGACGAACACCGGGGAGCTGTTTTTT. V gene TRBV12-2 combines with J gene TRBJ2-2; no DNA check was done on the table's D call, TRBD1. TRBV12-2 is a recognized pseudogene. CDR3 size: 18 residues.

The chain recombines TRBV7-2 with TRBJ2-3, with 8 bases matching TRBD1. The ends lost 1 base at V and 5 bases at J; junction bases unmatched: 5. The CDR3 spans 15 residues. CDR1 is SGHTA and CDR2 is FQGNSA in the germline V gene. Here the CDR3 reads CASSLGTGWGDTQYF. DNA of the CDR3: TGTGCCAGCAGCTTAGGGACAGGGTGGGGAGATACGCAGTATTTT.

J is TRBJ1-3 and V is TRBV14, with D uncertain. Germline V CDR1 and CDR2: SGHDN, FVKESK. Trimming took off 4 bases at V and 4 bases at J, with 11 bases between the two ends. The CDR3 is 14 amino acids. CDR3 loop: CASSPVSPGNTIYF. In DNA, the CDR3 is TGTGCCAGCAGCCCGGTCTCACCCGGAAACACCATATATTTT.

This chain's CDR3 is CASSRARGSYEQYF. The CDR3 DNA reads as TGCGCCAGCAGCCGGGCCAGGGGGAGCTACGAGCAGTACTTC. The genes are TRBV4-1 and TRBJ2-7, with 7 bases fitting TRBD1. The germline V gene encodes CDR1 MGHRA and CDR2 YSYEKL. This CDR3 is 14 amino acids long. V shed 4 bases and J 3 bases; nucleotides not matched to a gene: 6.

The V gene is TRBV10-1, the J gene TRBJ2-1, with D perhaps matching TRBD1 (5 bases). The length of the CDR3 is 13 residues. V shed 0 bases and J shed 14 bases, with 14 bases lying between them. Germline-derived CDR1 and CDR2 are WNHNN and SYGVQD (reference sequence). The DNA of the CDR3 is TGCGCCAGCAGTGAGTCGGTTTTACAGGAGAAGTTCTTC. Its protein product is CASSESVLQEKFF.

The chain links TRBV7-9 to TRBJ1-2, with 7 bases lining up with TRBD1. Germline loops: CDR1 SEHNR, CDR2 FQNEAQ (reference sequence). V gave up 2 bases and J gave up 3 bases; unmatched junction bases: 9. The CDR3 length is 16 residues. CDR3 DNA sequence: TGTGCCAGCAGCTTACGGCCAGCTACAGGGGACTATGGCTACACCTTC. Protein sequence: CASSLRPATGDYGYTF.

The chain joins TRBV7-9 to TRBJ1-1, with D uncertain. V was cut by 2 bases and J by 1 base, with 8 bases left in between. Germline V gene lookup returns CDR1 SEHNR and CDR2 FQNEAQ (reference sequence). This CDR3 comprises 14 residues. CDR3 in amino acids: CASSLSVENTEAFF. The DNA for the CDR3 is TGTGCCAGCAGCTTATCGGTAGAGAACACTGAAGCTTTCTTT.

This clone was detected only a few times. The CDR3 region is CASSRGKDGNTIYF. CDR3 nucleotide sequence: TGCGCCAGCAGTAGAGGGAAGGACGGAAACACCATATATTTT. The J gene is TRBJ1-3, the V gene TRBV10-2, with no clear D. V lost 5 bases to trimming and J lost 4 bases, with 12 bases between them. Germline V CDR1 and CDR2: WSHSY, SAAADI. The CDR3 extends over 14 amino acids.

The rearrangement joins TRBV7-2 to TRBJ1-2; TRBD1 matches 8 bases. Trimming took 11 bases from V and 4 from J; bases not matched to a gene: 12. The CDR3 length is 14 residues. CDR1 and CDR2 (germline): SGHTA, FQGNSA. CDR3 region: CASTGGDRGYGYTF. The CDR3 DNA follows: TGTGCCTCCACAGGGGGGGATCGAGGCTATGGCTACACCTTC.

V is TRBV7-6 and J is TRBJ2-1; D might be TRBD1 (6 bases). V shed 5 bases and J shed 3 bases, with 29 bases lying between them. Per the germline V gene, CDR1 is SGHVS and CDR2 is FNYEAQ. CDR3 size: 20 residues. CDR3 protein: CASSRVYLGRGQLGYNEQFF. DNA of the CDR3: TGTGCCAGCAGCCGCGTGTACCTGGGGAGAGGACAGCTCGGCTACAATGAGCAGTTCTTC. Together with reference TRBV7-6 and TRBJ2-1, the CDR3 gives the full variable domain: GAGVSQSPRYKVTKRGQDVALRCDPISGHVSLYWYRQALGQGPEFLTYFNYEAQQDKSGLPNDRFSAERPEGSISTLTIQRTEQRDSAMYRCASSRVYLGRGQLGYNEQFFGPGTRLTVL.

This chain links TRBV29-1 with TRBJ2-1; TRBD2 matches at 12 bases. Trimming at V came to 8 bases and at J to 2 bases, leaving 7 bases not matched to a gene. This CDR3 contains 15 residues. Germline-derived CDR1 and CDR2 are SQVTM and ANQGSEA. CDR3 in DNA: TGCAGCAGCAGGACTAGCGGGATGACCTACAATGAGCAGTTCTTC. Its translation is CSSRTSGMTYNEQFF.

This clone appeared once. The chain has TRBV7-9 and TRBJ2-6; 7 bases line up with TRBD1. V lost 4 bases and J lost 0; bases outside the gene matches: 6. The CDR3 spans 17 residues. The V gene's germline CDR1 is SEHNR and CDR2 FQNEAQ (reference sequence). The CDR3 sequence is CASSSPGQSSGANVLTF. The CDR3 DNA follows: TGTGCCAGCAGCTCGCCGGGACAGAGCTCTGGGGCCAACGTCCTGACTTTC.

This clone was seen more than once but under ten times. The V gene is TRBV2, the J gene TRBJ2-2; D may be TRBD1 (5 bases). Trimming took 3 bases from V and 0 from J, leaving 8 bases between them. CDR1 is SNHLY, CDR2 FYNNEI, per germline. The CDR3 extends over 15 amino acids. The CDR3 spells CASSEGQANTGELFF. CDR3 nucleotides: TGTGCCAGCAGTGAGGGGCAGGCGAACACCGGGGAGCTGTTTTTT.

Written as DNA, the CDR3 is TGTGCCAGCAGGCAACTAGCGGGGGGTTACGGTGAGCAGTTCTTC. It yields the protein CASRQLAGGYGEQFF. This sequence joins TRBV6-4 and TRBJ2-1, with 12 bases matching TRBD2. Germline V lookup: CDR1 MRHNA, CDR2 SNTAGT. Trimming removed 6 bases from V and 9 bases from J; junction bases left unmatched: 9. The CDR3 covers 15 residues.